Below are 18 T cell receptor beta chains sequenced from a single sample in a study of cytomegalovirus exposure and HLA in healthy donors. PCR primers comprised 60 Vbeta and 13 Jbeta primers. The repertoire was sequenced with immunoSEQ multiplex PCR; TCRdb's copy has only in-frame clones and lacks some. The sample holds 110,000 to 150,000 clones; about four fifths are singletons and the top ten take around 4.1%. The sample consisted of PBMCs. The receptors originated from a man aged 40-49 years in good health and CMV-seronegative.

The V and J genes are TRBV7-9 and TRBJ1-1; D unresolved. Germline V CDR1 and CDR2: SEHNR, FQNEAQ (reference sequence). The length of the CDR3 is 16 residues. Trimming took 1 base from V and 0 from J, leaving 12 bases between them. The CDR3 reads CASSLVPGNLNTEAFF. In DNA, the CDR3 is TGTGCCAGCAGCTTAGTCCCAGGAAACTTGAACACTGAAGCTTTCTTT.

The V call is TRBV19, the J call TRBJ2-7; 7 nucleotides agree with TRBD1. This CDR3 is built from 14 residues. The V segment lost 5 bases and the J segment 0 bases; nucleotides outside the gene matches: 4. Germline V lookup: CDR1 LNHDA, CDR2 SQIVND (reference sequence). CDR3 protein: CASSLDRRSYEQYF. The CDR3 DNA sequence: TGTGCCAGTAGTTTGGACAGGCGCTCCTACGAGCAGTACTTC.

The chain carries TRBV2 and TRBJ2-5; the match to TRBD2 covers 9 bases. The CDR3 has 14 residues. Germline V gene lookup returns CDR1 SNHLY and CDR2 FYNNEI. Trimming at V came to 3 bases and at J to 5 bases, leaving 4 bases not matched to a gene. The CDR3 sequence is CASSDTGTSETQYF. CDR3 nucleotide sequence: TGTGCCAGCAGTGACACCGGGACTAGCGAGACCCAGTACTTC.

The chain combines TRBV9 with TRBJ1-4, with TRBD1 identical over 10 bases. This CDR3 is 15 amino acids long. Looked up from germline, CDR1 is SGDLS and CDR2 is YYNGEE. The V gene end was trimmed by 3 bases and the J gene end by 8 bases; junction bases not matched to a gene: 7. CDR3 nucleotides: TGTGCCAGCAGCGAAACGGGACAGGGGTACGAAAAACTGTTTTTT. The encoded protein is CASSETGQGYEKLFF. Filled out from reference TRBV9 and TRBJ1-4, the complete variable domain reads DSGVTQTPKHLITATGQRVTLRCSPRSGDLSVYWYQQSLDQGLQFLIQYYNGEERAKGNILERFSAQQFPDLHSELNLSSLELGDSALYFCASSETGQGYEKLFFGSGTQLSVL.

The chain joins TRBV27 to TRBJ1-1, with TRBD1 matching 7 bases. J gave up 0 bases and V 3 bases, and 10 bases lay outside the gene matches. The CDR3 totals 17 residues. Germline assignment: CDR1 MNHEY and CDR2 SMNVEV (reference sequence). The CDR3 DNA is TGTGCCAGCAGTTTTAGGGCACAGGGGTTAGTGAACACTGAAGCTTTCTTT. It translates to CASSFRAQGLVNTEAFF.

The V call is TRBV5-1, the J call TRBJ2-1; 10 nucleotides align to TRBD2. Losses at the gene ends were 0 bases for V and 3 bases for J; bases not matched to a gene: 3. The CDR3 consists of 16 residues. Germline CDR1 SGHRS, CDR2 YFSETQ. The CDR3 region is CASSLVGLANYNEQFF. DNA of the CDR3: TGCGCCAGCAGCTTGGTGGGACTAGCGAACTACAATGAGCAGTTCTTC.

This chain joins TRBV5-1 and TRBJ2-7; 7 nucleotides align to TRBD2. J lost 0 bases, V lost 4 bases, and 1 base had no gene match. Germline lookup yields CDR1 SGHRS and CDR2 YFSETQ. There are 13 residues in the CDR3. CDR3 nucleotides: TGCGCCAGCAGCGGGGACTACTCCTACGAGCAGTACTTC. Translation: CASSGDYSYEQYF.

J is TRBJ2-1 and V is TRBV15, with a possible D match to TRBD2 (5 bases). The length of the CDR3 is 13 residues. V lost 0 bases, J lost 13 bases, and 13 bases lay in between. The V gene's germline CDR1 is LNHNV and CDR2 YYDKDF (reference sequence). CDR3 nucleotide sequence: TGTGCCACCAGCAGAGATTCCGGAGGTGGACAGTTCTTC. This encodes CATSRDSGGGQFF.

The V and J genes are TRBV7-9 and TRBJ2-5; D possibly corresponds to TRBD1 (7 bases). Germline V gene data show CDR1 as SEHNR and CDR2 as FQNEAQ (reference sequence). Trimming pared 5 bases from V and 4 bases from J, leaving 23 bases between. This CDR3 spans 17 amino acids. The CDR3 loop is CASSPIPPQGRIETQYF. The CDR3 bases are TGTGCCAGCAGCCCTATTCCCCCACAGGGGAGGATAGAGACCCAGTACTTC.

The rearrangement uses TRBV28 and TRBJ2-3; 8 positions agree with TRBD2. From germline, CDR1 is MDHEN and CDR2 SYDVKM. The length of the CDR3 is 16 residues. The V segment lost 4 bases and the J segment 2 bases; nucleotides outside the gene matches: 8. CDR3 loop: CASSSILAGITDTQYF. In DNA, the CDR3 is TGTGCCAGCAGTTCCATTTTAGCGGGGATCACAGATACGCAGTATTTT.

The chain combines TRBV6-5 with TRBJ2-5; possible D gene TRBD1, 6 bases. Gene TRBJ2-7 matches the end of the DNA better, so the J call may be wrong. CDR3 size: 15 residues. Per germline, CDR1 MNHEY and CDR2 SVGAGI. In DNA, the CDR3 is TGTGCCAGCAGTTTGGTGGACAGCCCAGGTCACGAGCAGTACTTC. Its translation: CASSLVDSPGHEQYF.

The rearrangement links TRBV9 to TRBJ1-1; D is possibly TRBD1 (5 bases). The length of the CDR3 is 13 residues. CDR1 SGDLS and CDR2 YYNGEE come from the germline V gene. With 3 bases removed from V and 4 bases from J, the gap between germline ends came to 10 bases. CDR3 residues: CASSEGLTTEAFF. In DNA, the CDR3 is TGTGCCAGCAGCGAGGGACTGACCACTGAAGCTTTCTTT.

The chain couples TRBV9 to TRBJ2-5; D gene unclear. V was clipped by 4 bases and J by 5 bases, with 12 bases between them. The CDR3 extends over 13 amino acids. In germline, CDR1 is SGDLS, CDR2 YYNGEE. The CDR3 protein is CASSPSISETQYF. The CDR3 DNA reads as TGTGCCAGCAGCCCGAGTATATCGGAGACCCAGTACTTC.

CDR3 amino acids: CATSRGGGVRETQYF. In nucleotides, the CDR3 is TGTGCCACCAGCAGAGGGGGGGGAGTACGCGAGACCCAGTACTTC. This chain uses TRBV15 with TRBJ2-5, with 7 positions matching TRBD2. The CDR3 has 15 residues. CDR1 LNHNV and CDR2 YYDKDF come from the germline V gene (reference sequence). The V gene end was trimmed by 1 base and the J gene end by 5 bases; junction bases not matched to a gene: 7. Drawing the rest from reference TRBV15 and TRBJ2-5, the complete variable domain is DAMVIQNPRYQVTQFGKPVTLSCSQTLNHNVMYWYQQKSSQAPKLLFHYYDKDFNNEADTPDNFQSRRPNTSFCFLDIRSPGLGDTAMYLCATSRGGGVRETQYFGPGTRLLVL.

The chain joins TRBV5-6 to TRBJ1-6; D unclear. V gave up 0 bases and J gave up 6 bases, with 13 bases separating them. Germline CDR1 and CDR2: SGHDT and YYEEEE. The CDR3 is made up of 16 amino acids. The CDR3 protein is CASSLGRLRRNSPLHF. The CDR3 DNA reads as TGTGCCAGCAGCTTGGGGAGACTTAGGCGTAATTCACCCCTCCACTTT.

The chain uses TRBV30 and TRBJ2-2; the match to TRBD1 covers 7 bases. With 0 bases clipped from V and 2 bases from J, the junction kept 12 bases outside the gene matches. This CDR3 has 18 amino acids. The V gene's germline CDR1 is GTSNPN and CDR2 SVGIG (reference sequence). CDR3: CAWSVRRKGQSNTGELFF. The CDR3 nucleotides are TGTGCCTGGAGTGTACGGAGGAAGGGACAGAGCAACACCGGGGAGCTGTTTTTT.

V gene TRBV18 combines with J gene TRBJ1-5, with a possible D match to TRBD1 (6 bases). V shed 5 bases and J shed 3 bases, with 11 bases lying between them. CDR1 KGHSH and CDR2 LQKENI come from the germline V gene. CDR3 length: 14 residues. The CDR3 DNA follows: TGTGCCAGCTCAACACGACAGGACAATCAGCCCCAGCATTTT. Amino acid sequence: CASSTRQDNQPQHF.

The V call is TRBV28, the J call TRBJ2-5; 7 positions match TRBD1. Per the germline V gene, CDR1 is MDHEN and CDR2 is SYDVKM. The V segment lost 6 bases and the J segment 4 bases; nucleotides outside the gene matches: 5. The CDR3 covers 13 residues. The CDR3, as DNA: TGTGCCAGCAGCCAAGCAGGGGGAGAGACCCAGTACTTC. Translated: CASSQAGGETQYF.